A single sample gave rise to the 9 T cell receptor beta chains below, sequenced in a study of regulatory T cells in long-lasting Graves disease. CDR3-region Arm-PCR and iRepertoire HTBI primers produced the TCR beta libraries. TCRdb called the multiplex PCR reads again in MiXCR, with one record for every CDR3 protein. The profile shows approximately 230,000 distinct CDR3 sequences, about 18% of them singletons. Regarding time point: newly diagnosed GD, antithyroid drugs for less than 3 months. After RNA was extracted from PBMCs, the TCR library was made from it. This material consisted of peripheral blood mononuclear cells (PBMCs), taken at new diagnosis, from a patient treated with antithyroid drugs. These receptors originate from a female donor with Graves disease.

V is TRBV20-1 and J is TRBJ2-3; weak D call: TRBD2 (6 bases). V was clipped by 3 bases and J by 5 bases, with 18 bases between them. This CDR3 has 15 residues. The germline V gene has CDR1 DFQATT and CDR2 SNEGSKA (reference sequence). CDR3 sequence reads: CSASDGRTREDTQYF. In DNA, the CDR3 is TGCAGTGCTAGTGACGGCCGCACGCGGGAAGATACGCAGTATTTT.

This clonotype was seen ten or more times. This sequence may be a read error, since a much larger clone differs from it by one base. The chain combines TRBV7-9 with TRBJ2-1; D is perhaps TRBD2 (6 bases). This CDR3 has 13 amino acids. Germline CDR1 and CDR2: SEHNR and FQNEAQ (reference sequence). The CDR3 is CANSLSGADEQFF. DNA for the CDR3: TGTGCCAACAGCTTATCGGGAGCGGATGAGCAGTTCTTC.

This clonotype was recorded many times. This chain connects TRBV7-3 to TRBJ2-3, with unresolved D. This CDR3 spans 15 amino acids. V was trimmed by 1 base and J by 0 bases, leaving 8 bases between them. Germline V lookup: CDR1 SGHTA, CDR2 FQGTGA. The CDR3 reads CASSLIAASTDTQYF. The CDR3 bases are TGTGCCAGCAGCTTAATCGCGGCCAGCACAGATACGCAGTATTTT.

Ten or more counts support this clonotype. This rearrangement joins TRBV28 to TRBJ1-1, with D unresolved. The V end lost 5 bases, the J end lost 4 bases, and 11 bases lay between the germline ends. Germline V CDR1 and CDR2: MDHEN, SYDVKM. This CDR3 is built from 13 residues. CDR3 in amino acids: CASSTPDSTEAFF. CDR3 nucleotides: TGTGCCAGCAGTACCCCAGATTCCACTGAAGCTTTCTTT.

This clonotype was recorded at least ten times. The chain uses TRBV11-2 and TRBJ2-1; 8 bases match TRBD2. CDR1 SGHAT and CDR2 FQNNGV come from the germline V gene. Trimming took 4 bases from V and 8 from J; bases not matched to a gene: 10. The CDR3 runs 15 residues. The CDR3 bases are TGTGCCAGCAGCTCGGGACTAGGGCACAAAGATGAGCAGTTCTTC. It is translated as CASSSGLGHKDEQFF.

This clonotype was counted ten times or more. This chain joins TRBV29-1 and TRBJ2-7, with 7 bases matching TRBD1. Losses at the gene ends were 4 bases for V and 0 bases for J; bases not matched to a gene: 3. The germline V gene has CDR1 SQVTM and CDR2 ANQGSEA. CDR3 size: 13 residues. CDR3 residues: CSVGRTGSYEQYF. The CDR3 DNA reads TGCAGCGTTGGAAGGACAGGCTCCTACGAGCAGTACTTC.

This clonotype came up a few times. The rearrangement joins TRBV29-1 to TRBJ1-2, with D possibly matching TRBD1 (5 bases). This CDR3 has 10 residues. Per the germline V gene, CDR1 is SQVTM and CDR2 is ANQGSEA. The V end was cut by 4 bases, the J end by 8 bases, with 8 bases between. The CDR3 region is CSVVGEGYTF. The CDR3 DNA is TGCAGCGTTGTAGGGGAAGGCTACACCTTC.

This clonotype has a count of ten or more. CDR3 protein: CSALGGVNQPQHF. The CDR3, as DNA: TGCAGTGCTTTGGGGGGGGTTAATCAGCCCCAGCATTTT. This chain joins TRBV20-1 and TRBJ1-5; maybe TRBD1 (5 bases). The germline V and J ends were trimmed by 5 bases and 4 bases, with 12 bases remaining between them. The germline V gene encodes CDR1 DFQATT and CDR2 SNEGSKA (reference sequence). The CDR3 has 13 residues.

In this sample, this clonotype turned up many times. The CDR3 is CASSLTGTSGNEQYF. CDR3 sequence (DNA): TGTGCCAGCAGCTTAACGGGGACTAGCGGGAACGAGCAGTACTTC. The chain has TRBV7-3 and TRBJ2-7; 13 bases agree with TRBD2. Germline V CDR1 and CDR2: SGHTA, FQGTGA. J gave up 5 bases and V 0 bases, and 1 base lay outside the gene matches. The CDR3 covers 15 residues.